This T cell receptor beta chain was documented in a study of blood T cell repertoires in COVID-19. Germline values: CDR1 MDHEN, CDR2 SYDVKM. The ends lost 5 bases at V and 3 bases at J; junction bases unmatched: 5. CDR3 size: 15 residues. Only in-frame clones appear in the TCRdb table, and some are missing; sequencing was by immunoSEQ multiplex PCR. The sample shows approximately 59,000 clones, approximately 83% of them seen only once. This sequence was found in a woman over 75 with acute or convalescent COVID-19. Input material: peripheral blood. V usage is TRBV28 and J usage is TRBJ2-7, with TRBD2 identical over 12 bases. For the CDR3, the DNA is TGTGCCAGCAGTCACGGACTAGCGGGATTCTACGAGCAGTACTTC. Its translation is CASSHGLAGFYEQYF.